Shown below are 23 T cell receptor beta chains from a single sample sequenced in a study of blood T cell repertoires in COVID-19. Clones were read by immunoSEQ multiplex PCR, and TCRdb kept only the in-frame ones, dropping some. This table holds tens of thousands of clones, around nine tenths found once. The specimen sequenced was peripheral blood. The source is a man in his 70s with active or convalescent COVID-19.

The sample holds one count of this clone. The chain has TRBV28 and TRBJ1-2, with 7 bases fitting TRBD1. V lost 6 bases to trimming and J lost 6 bases; unmatched junction nucleotides: 16. CDR3 length equals 16 residues. CDR1 is MDHEN and CDR2 is SYDVKM in the germline V gene. The CDR3 nucleotides are TGTGCCAGCAGCTTACCACCTTACAGGGGTGGAAATGGCTACACCTTC. It is translated as CASSLPPYRGGNGYTF.

The CDR3 protein is CASSLAGGGAGDTQYF. In DNA, the CDR3 is TGTGCCAGCAGCTTAGCTGGCGGGGGGGCCGGGGATACGCAGTATTTT. The rearrangement joins TRBV7-6 to TRBJ2-3, with 9 bases that match TRBD2. Germline V gene data show CDR1 as SGHVS and CDR2 as FNYEAQ. After removal of 0 bases from V and 6 bases from J, the junction contained 7 bases not matched to a gene. The CDR3 has 16 residues.

V usage is TRBV30 and J usage is TRBJ2-7; 7 bases are shared with TRBD1. Unmatched junction bases numbered 0, after V lost 1 base and J lost 3 bases. The CDR3 runs to 12 residues. Germline V gives CDR1 GTSNPN, CDR2 SVGIG (reference sequence). This CDR3 reads CAWSGTGYEQYF. In DNA, the CDR3 is TGTGCCTGGAGTGGGACAGGCTACGAGCAGTACTTC. The full variable domain, with the rest looked up from reference TRBV30 and TRBJ2-7, is SQTIHQWPATLVQPVGSPLSLECTVEGTSNPNLYWYRQAAGRGLQLLFYSVGIGQISSEVPQNLSASRPQDRQFILSSKKLLLSDSGFYLCAWSGTGYEQYFGPGTRLTVT.

The chain employs TRBV5-5 and TRBJ2-7, with D possibly matching TRBD1 (5 bases). There are 16 residues in the CDR3. In germline, CDR1 is SGHKS, CDR2 YYEKEE (reference sequence). V was pared by 4 bases and J by 3 bases, with 20 bases between. The CDR3 region has the DNA TGTGCCAGCAGCGTAGCCCCGGATCCACAGGACTACGAGCAGTACTTC. Translation: CASSVAPDPQDYEQYF.

J is TRBJ1-2 and V is TRBV18, with D unclear. CDR1 and CDR2 (germline): KGHSH, LQKENI. V was trimmed by 3 bases and J by 3 bases, leaving 14 bases between them. This CDR3 is 15 amino acids long. The CDR3 DNA follows: TGTGCCAGCTCACCGGTTTTGGAGGGTGACTATGGCTACACCTTC. Protein sequence: CASSPVLEGDYGYTF.

This clone showed up just once. The V call is TRBV19, the J call TRBJ1-1; D remains ambiguous. Germline assignment: CDR1 LNHDA and CDR2 SQIVND (reference sequence). The CDR3 is 11 residues long. The ends were cut back, 7 bases at V and 3 bases at J, with 6 bases in the middle. The chain's CDR3 is CASIEYTEAFF. DNA of the CDR3: TGTGCCAGTATTGAGTACACTGAAGCTTTCTTT.

V usage is TRBV2 and J usage is TRBJ2-3; 12 nucleotides agree with TRBD2. From germline, CDR1 is SNHLY and CDR2 FYNNEI. The V segment lost 6 bases and the J segment 3 bases; nucleotides outside the gene matches: 4. The length of the CDR3 is 15 residues. CDR3 amino acids: CASRVGLAGTDTQYF. CDR3 in DNA: TGTGCCAGCAGGGTAGGACTAGCGGGGACAGATACGCAGTATTTT.

J is TRBJ2-2 and V is TRBV7-2, with 8 bases lining up with TRBD2. The germline V gene has CDR1 SGHTA and CDR2 FQGNSA. The CDR3 covers 17 residues. The V gene end was trimmed by 2 bases and the J gene end by 7 bases; junction bases not matched to a gene: 12. The CDR3 DNA is TGTGCCAGCAGCTTATCCAGACTAGCGCGGGCGAGCGGGGAGCTGTTTTTT. This translates into CASSLSRLARASGELFF. The whole variable domain, remainder taken from reference TRBV7-2 and TRBJ2-2, is GAGVSQSPSNKVTEKGKDVELRCDPISGHTALYWYRQSLGQGLEFLIYFQGNSAPDKSGLPSDRFSAERTGGSVSTLTIQRTQQEDSAVYLCASSLSRLARASGELFFGEGSRLTVL.

In its sample, this clone was seen once. V usage is TRBV5-1 and J usage is TRBJ1-4; weak D call: TRBD1 (6 bases). The length of the CDR3 is 16 residues. The V end lost 4 bases, the J end lost 0 bases, and 13 bases lay between the germline ends. Germline V lookup: CDR1 SGHRS, CDR2 YFSETQ. The CDR3: CASSAGANPTNEKLFF. As DNA, the CDR3 is TGCGCCAGCAGCGCGGGGGCCAACCCAACTAATGAAAAACTGTTTTTT.

The sample holds one count of this clone. The chain joins TRBV18 to TRBJ2-7, with 11 bases lining up with TRBD1. Looked up from germline, CDR1 is KGHSH and CDR2 is LQKENI. V shed 1 base, J shed 9 bases, and the junction held 14 bases outside the gene matches. The CDR3 covers 17 residues. The CDR3, as DNA: TGTGCCAGCTCACCACTCGTAAGGACAGGGGGCCCTTCGATGCAGTACTTC. The encoded protein is CASSPLVRTGGPSMQYF. Together with reference TRBV18 and TRBJ2-7, the CDR3 gives the full variable domain: NAGVMQNPRHLVRRRGQEARLRCSPMKGHSHVYWYRQLPEEGLKFMVYLQKENIIDESGMPKERFSAEFPKEGPSILRIQQVVRGDSAAYFCASSPLVRTGGPSMQYFGPGTRLTVT.

The CDR3 reads CASSWGTSTDTQYF. The CDR3 coding sequence is TGCGCCAGCAGCTGGGGGACTAGCACAGATACGCAGTATTTT. This chain links TRBV5-1 with TRBJ2-3; D is possibly TRBD2 (6 bases). This CDR3 contains 14 residues. With 3 bases removed from V and 0 bases from J, the gap between germline ends came to 8 bases. Looked up from germline, CDR1 is SGHRS and CDR2 is YFSETQ.

The V gene is TRBV6-2 or TRBV6-3, the J gene TRBJ1-2, with D possibly being TRBD1 (5 bases). V was clipped by 2 bases and J by 4 bases, with 11 bases between them. CDR1 is MNHEY, CDR2 SVGEGT, per germline. The CDR3 sequence is 14 residues long. CDR3 nucleotide sequence: TGTGCCAGCAGTTACCGCGGGGCTACCTATGGCTACACCTTC. This codes for CASSYRGATYGYTF.

The genes are TRBV6-2 or TRBV6-3 and TRBJ2-5, with TRBD1 as a possible D gene (6 bases). The V end was cut by 1 base, the J end by 0 bases, with 15 bases between. The CDR3 loop spans 17 amino acids. Looked up from germline, CDR1 is MNHEY and CDR2 is SVGEGT. The CDR3 sequence: CASSYLFGDRYQETQYF. The CDR3 DNA reads TGTGCCAGCAGTTACTTGTTTGGTGACAGGTACCAAGAGACCCAGTACTTC.

The chain carries TRBV11-3 and TRBJ2-2; D gene uncertain. Germline V gene data show CDR1 as SGHNT and CDR2 as YENEEA. The CDR3 runs to 13 residues. The germline V and J ends were trimmed by 2 bases and 5 bases, with 6 bases remaining between them. The CDR3 loop is CASSLSLTGELFF. The CDR3 DNA follows: TGTGCCAGCAGCTTATCACTTACCGGGGAGCTGTTTTTT.

The chain uses TRBV11-2 and TRBJ2-1; 12 bases fit TRBD2. CDR3 length: 16 amino acids. CDR1 is SGHAT, CDR2 FQNNGV, per germline. The junction had 5 bases not matched to a gene; V was cut back by 2 bases and J by 6 bases. DNA of the CDR3: TGTGCCAGCAGCTTAACAGCTAGCGGGGGGGCCAATGAGCAGTTCTTC. Protein sequence: CASSLTASGGANEQFF.

This clone was recorded only once. The chain couples TRBV7-3 to TRBJ2-1; TRBD2 agrees at 9 bases. Germline assignment: CDR1 SGHTA and CDR2 FQGTGA. This CDR3 has 15 residues. The J segment lost 9 bases and the V segment lost 5 bases, leaving 11 bases of the junction unmatched. The CDR3 loop reads CASSPLMAGGREQFF. The CDR3 coding sequence is TGTGCCAGCAGCCCCCTAATGGCGGGGGGGCGTGAGCAGTTCTTC.

CDR3 amino acids: CAITGQGLAYNEQFF. CDR3 in DNA: TGTGCCATCACCGGACAGGGTTTAGCCTACAATGAGCAGTTCTTC. V is TRBV10-3 and J is TRBJ2-1; 8 positions agree with TRBD1. There are 15 residues in the CDR3. Germline CDR1 is ENHRY and CDR2 is SYGVKD. The junction had 7 bases not matched to a gene; V was cut back by 7 bases and J by 2 bases.

The chain combines TRBV4-2 with TRBJ2-5; 8 nucleotides line up with TRBD2. The CDR3 loop spans 16 amino acids. V lost 4 bases, J lost 3 bases, and 10 bases stayed unmatched. Germline values: CDR1 LGHNA, CDR2 YNFKEQ. CDR3 sequence (DNA): TGTGCCAGCAGCCCTCAAACGCTAGCGGGTAAAGAGACCCAGTACTTC. It codes for CASSPQTLAGKETQYF.

The genes are TRBV27 and TRBJ1-6, with D possibly being TRBD1 (6 bases). Deletions cut 4 bases from V and 7 bases from J, with 14 bases between. The CDR3 has 15 amino acids. Germline CDR1 reads MNHEY; CDR2 reads SMNVEV (reference sequence). The CDR3 spells CASSWVGQGNSPLHF. In DNA form, the CDR3 reads TGTGCCAGCAGTTGGGTCGGGCAGGGGAATTCACCCCTCCACTTT.

This chain connects TRBV5-5 to TRBJ2-5; D may be TRBD1 (6 bases). Trimming stripped 3 bases from V and 5 bases from J, with 17 bases between. This CDR3 contains 15 residues. Germline CDR1 SGHKS, CDR2 YYEKEE (reference sequence). The CDR3 DNA follows: TGTGCCAGCAGCTGGTGGGACACTCCGGGGGAGACCCAGTACTTC. This sequence encodes CASSWWDTPGETQYF.

This clone turned up a few times. V usage is TRBV9 and J usage is TRBJ2-1, with a tentative D call TRBD2 (6 bases). The CDR3 covers 13 residues. Per the germline V gene, CDR1 is SGDLS and CDR2 is YYNGEE. The V and J ends lost 0 bases and 12 bases respectively, with 13 bases between them. CDR3 DNA sequence: TGTGCCAGCAGCGTAGTGGAGGGGCCCACGCAGTTCTTC. Protein: CASSVVEGPTQFF.

The gene calls are TRBV27 and TRBJ1-4; D possibly corresponds to TRBD1 (6 bases). The germline CDR1 and CDR2 sequences are MNHEY and SMNVEV (reference sequence). CDR3 size: 13 residues. V was cut by 2 bases and J by 7 bases, with 8 bases left in between. CDR3 region: CASSLVRGEKLFF. The CDR3 DNA reads as TGTGCCAGCAGTTTAGTCAGGGGTGAAAAACTGTTTTTT.

This rearrangement joins TRBV6-5 to TRBJ1-4, with 7 nucleotides matching TRBD1. The CDR3 has 15 amino acids. Per germline, CDR1 MNHEY and CDR2 SVGAGI. With V trimmed by 0 bases and J by 8 bases, 6 bases remained unmatched. The CDR3 DNA is TGTGCCAGCAGTTACTCGGAGGGGGCAGGGGAAAAACTGTTTTTT. Translated, it gives CASSYSEGAGEKLFF.